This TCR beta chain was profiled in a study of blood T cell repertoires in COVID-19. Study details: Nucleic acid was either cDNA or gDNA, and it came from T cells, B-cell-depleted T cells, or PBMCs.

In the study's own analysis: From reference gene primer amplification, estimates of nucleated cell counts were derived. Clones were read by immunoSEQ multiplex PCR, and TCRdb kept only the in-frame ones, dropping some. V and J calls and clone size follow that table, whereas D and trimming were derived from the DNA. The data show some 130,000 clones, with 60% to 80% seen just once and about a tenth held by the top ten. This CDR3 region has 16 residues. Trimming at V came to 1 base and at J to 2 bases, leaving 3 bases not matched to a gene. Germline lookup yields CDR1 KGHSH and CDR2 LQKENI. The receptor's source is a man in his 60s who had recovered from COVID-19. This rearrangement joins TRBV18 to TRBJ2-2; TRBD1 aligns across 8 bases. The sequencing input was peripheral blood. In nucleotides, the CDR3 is TGTGCCAGCTCACCACAGGCAGGGGGCAACACCGGGGAGCTGTTTTTT. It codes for CASSPQAGGNTGELFF.